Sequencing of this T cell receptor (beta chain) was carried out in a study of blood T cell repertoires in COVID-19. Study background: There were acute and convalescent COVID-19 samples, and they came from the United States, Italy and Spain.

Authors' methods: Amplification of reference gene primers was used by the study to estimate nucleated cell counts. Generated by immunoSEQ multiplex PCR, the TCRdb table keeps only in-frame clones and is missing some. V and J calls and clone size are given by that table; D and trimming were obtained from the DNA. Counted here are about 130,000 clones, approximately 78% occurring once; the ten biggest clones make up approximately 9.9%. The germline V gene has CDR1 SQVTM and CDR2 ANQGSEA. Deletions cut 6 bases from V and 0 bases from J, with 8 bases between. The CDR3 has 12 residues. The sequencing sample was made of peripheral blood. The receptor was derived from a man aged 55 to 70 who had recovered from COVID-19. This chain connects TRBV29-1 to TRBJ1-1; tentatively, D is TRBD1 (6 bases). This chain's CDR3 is CSVGTMNTEAFF. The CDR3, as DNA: TGCAGCGTCGGGACAATGAACACTGAAGCTTTCTTT.